What follows are 7 T cell receptor beta chains derived from one specimen sequenced in a study of blood T cell repertoires in COVID-19 (dated by TCRdb to 2020 to 2022). The library was produced with the immunoSEQ multiplex PCR assay. Here the immuneACCESS table is served through TCRdb, limited to in-frame sequences with V and J called. Missing clones are a known gap in these copies; in checked studies unresolved V genes cover under half, and the rest lacks a known reason. For this sample the table gives fewer than 250,000 clones, of which about 80% were detected only once. The ten most abundant clones make up 3.6% of the sample. Sequenced sample: PBMCs or T cells enriched from blood (not recorded which). Receptor source: a woman between 40 and 55 years old who had been exposed to COVID-19.

This chain uses TRBV10-3 with TRBJ2-7; D gene uncertain. Germline CDR1 reads ENHRY; CDR2 reads SYGVKD. CDR3 length equals 13 residues. The V gene lost 4 bases and the J gene lost 2 bases, with 9 bases spanning the gap. CDR3 protein: CAISVQETYEQYF. Written as DNA, the CDR3 is TGTGCCATCAGTGTTCAGGAAACCTACGAGCAGTACTTC.

The chain recombines TRBV29-1 with TRBJ2-7; no firm D call. Germline V CDR1 and CDR2: SQVTM, ANQGSEA. The CDR3 is 12 amino acids. Trimming stripped 5 bases from V and 0 bases from J, with 8 bases between. DNA of the CDR3: TGCAGCGTTTACACAGTCTCCTACGAGCAGTACTTC. This encodes CSVYTVSYEQYF.

V is TRBV7-2 and J is TRBJ1-1; TRBD1 is a possible D gene (6 bases). The CDR3 length is 15 residues. Trimming removed 6 bases from V and 2 bases from J, with 16 bases in between. In germline, CDR1 is SGHTA, CDR2 FQGNSA. CDR3: CASSRPPGGNTEAFF. CDR3 nucleotide sequence: TGTGCCAGCAGTCGCCCCCCGGGGGGCAACACTGAAGCTTTCTTT.

This chain links TRBV5-4 with TRBJ1-1; D uncertain. Germline-derived CDR1 and CDR2 are SGHNT and YYREEE (reference sequence). The CDR3 runs 16 residues. The V gene lost 2 bases and the J gene lost 0 bases, with 14 bases spanning the gap. The chain's CDR3 is CASSLGARGMNTEAFF. The CDR3 region has the DNA TGTGCCAGCAGCTTAGGAGCACGCGGAATGAACACTGAAGCTTTCTTT.

The chain links TRBV2 to TRBJ2-5; 15 bases fit TRBD2. Germline values: CDR1 SNHLY, CDR2 FYNNEI. This CDR3 is 16 amino acids long. V gave up 6 bases and J gave up 2 bases; unmatched junction bases: 4. The CDR3 loop is CASRGTSGGSQETQYF. The CDR3 coding sequence is TGTGCCAGCAGGGGGACTAGCGGGGGGTCGCAAGAGACCCAGTACTTC.

V usage is TRBV7-2 and J usage is TRBJ2-3, with a tentative D call TRBD2 (6 bases). The CDR3 is 14 amino acids. V shed 6 bases and J shed 2 bases, with 12 bases lying between them. Per germline, CDR1 SGHTA and CDR2 FQGNSA. CDR3 loop: CASSYAGPTDTQYF. CDR3 coding DNA: TGTGCCAGCAGTTACGCGGGGCCCACAGATACGCAGTATTTT.

This sequence joins TRBV5-4 and TRBJ2-3; D possibly corresponds to TRBD2 (5 bases). The ends were cut back, 5 bases at V and 0 bases at J, with 16 bases in the middle. This CDR3 contains 16 residues. Germline assignment: CDR1 SGHNT and CDR2 YYREEE (reference sequence). The CDR3 region is CASRSGSLASTDTQYF. The CDR3 nucleotides are TGTGCCAGCAGGAGCGGATCCCTGGCTAGCACAGATACGCAGTATTTT. The variable domain in full, with the rest retrieved from reference TRBV5-4 and TRBJ2-3, is ETGVTQSPTHLIKTRGQQVTLRCSSQSGHNTVSWYQQALGQGPQFIFQYYREEENGRGNFPPRFSGLQFPNYSSELNVNALELDDSALYLCASRSGSLASTDTQYFGPGTRLTVL.